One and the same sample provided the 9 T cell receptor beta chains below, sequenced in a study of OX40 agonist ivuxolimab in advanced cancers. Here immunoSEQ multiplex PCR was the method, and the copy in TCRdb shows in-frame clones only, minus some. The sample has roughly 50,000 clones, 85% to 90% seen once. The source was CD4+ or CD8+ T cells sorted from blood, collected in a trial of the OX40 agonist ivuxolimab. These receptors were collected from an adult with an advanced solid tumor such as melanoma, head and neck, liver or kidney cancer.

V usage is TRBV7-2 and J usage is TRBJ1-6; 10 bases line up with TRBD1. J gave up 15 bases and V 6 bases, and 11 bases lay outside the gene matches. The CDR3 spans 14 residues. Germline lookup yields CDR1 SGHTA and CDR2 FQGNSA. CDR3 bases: TGTGCCAGCAGGAAAATGACAGGGGGCCTTCTCCTCCACTTT. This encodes CASRKMTGGLLLHF.

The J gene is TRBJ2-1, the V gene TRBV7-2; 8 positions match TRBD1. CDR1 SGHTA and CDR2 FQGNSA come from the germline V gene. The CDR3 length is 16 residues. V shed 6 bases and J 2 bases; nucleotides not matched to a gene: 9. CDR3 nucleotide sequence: TGTGCCAGCAGTTCGACCAGGGGGCAGACCTACAATGAGCAGTTCTTC. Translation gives CASSSTRGQTYNEQFF.

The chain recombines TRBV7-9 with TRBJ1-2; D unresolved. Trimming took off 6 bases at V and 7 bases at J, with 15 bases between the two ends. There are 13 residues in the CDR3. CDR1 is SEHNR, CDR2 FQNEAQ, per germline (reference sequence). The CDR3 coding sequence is TGTGCCAGCAGACCTCAGGAGCGGCCTGGCTACACCTTC. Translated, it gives CASRPQERPGYTF.

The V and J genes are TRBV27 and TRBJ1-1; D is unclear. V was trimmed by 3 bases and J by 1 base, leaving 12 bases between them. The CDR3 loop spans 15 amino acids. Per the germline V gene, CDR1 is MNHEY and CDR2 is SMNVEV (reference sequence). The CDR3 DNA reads TGTGCCAGCAGTTTCTCCGGTAACCCGAACACTGAAGCTTTCTTT. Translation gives CASSFSGNPNTEAFF.

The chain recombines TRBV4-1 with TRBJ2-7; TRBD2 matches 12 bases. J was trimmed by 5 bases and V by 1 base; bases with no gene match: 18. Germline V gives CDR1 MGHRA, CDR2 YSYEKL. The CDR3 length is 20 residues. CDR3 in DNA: TGCGCCAGCAGCCAAGGGGTCCTCCCTAGCGGGAGGGCCTCGGGCGACGAGCAGTACTTC. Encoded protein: CASSQGVLPSGRASGDEQYF.

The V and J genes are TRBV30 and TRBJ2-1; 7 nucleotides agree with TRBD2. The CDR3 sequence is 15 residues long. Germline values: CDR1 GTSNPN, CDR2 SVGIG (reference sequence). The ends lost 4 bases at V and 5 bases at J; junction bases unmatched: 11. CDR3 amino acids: CAWKTGGGLDNEQFF. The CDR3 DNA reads TGTGCCTGGAAAACTGGGGGAGGGCTGGACAATGAGCAGTTCTTC.

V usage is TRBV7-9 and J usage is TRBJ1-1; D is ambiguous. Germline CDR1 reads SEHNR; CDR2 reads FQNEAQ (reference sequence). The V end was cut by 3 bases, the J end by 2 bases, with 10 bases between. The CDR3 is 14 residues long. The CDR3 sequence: CASSFPGGNTEAFF. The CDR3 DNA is TGTGCCAGCAGCTTCCCGGGCGGAAACACTGAAGCTTTCTTT.

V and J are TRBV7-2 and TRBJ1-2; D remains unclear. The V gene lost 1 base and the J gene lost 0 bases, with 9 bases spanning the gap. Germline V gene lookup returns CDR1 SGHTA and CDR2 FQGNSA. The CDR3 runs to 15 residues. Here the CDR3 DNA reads TGTGCCAGCAGCTTAGACTCCGAGACTAACTATGGCTACACCTTC. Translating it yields CASSLDSETNYGYTF.

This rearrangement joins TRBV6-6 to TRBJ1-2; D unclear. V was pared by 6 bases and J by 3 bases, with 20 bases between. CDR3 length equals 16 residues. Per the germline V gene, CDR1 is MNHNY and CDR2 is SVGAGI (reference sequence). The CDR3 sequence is CASREGEREADYGYTF. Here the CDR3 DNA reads TGTGCCAGCAGGGAGGGTGAAAGGGAGGCCGACTATGGCTACACCTTC.